Presented here are 10 T cell receptor beta chains from one specimen sequenced in a study of blood T cell repertoires in COVID-19. Clones were read by immunoSEQ multiplex PCR, and TCRdb kept only the in-frame ones, dropping some. The table records about 210,000 clones, approximately 87% of them present only once. Sequences were obtained from peripheral blood. The receptors come from a woman aged 70 to 79 with acute or convalescent COVID-19.

V usage is TRBV28 and J usage is TRBJ2-5; 7 bases map to TRBD1. This CDR3 has 13 amino acids. Germline V gives CDR1 MDHEN, CDR2 SYDVKM. The junction had 4 bases not matched to a gene; V was cut back by 5 bases and J by 4 bases. The CDR3 loop reads CASSPTGRETQYF. In DNA, the CDR3 is TGTGCCAGCAGTCCGACAGGGAGAGAGACCCAGTACTTC.

The count of this clone is one. This rearrangement joins TRBV18 to TRBJ2-6; 10 bases agree with TRBD1. Germline trimming cut 4 bases from V and 1 base from J; bases unmatched to any gene: 16. This CDR3 contains 21 residues. CDR1 and CDR2 from the germline V gene are KGHSH and LQKENI. CDR3 amino acids: CASSLYGQGVTSGSGANVLTF. CDR3 nucleotide sequence: TGTGCCAGCTCACTTTACGGACAGGGGGTTACGAGTGGATCTGGGGCCAACGTCCTGACTTTC.

This clone has just a few counts. V gene TRBV19 combines with J gene TRBJ1-1; 7 bases match TRBD1. V dropped 3 bases and J dropped 4; count of bases not matched to a gene: 5. CDR3 size: 14 residues. Germline V lookup: CDR1 LNHDA, CDR2 SQIVND (reference sequence). The CDR3, as DNA: TGTGCCAGTAGTATGAACAGGGGAACCACTGAAGCTTTCTTT. This codes for CASSMNRGTTEAFF.

The chain is built from TRBV18 and TRBJ2-7; D ambiguous. V lost 1 base, J lost 2 bases, and 9 bases lay in between. The CDR3 contains 14 residues. The germline V gene has CDR1 KGHSH and CDR2 LQKENI. CDR3 coding DNA: TGTGCCAGCTCACCACGTCCGAGCGCCTACGAGCAGTACTTC. Protein product: CASSPRPSAYEQYF.

The CDR3 sequence: CASSHADRVKGEQYF. DNA for the CDR3: TGTGCCAGCAGCCACGCCGACAGGGTGAAAGGCGAGCAGTACTTC. The chain joins TRBV11-1 to TRBJ2-7; 7 bases agree with TRBD1. This CDR3 has 15 amino acids. Per the germline V gene, CDR1 is SGHAT and CDR2 is FQDESV (reference sequence). Trimming cost V 5 bases and J 6 bases; bases outside gene matches: 13.

The chain joins TRBV25-1 to TRBJ1-3, with D tentatively TRBD1 (6 bases). Between the trimmed V and J ends, which lost 8 bases and 12 bases, there was a span of 20 bases. CDR1 is MGHDK, CDR2 SYGVNS, per germline. The CDR3 spans 13 residues. CDR3 region: CASRNSGGAVIYF. CDR3 in DNA: TGTGCCAGCCGAAATTCGGGGGGGGCCGTCATATATTTT. Looking up the rest from reference TRBV25-1 and TRBJ1-3 gives the full variable domain: EADIYQTPRYLVIGTGKKITLECSQTMGHDKMYWYQQDPGMELHLIHYSYGVNSTEKGDLSSESTVSRIRTEHFPLTLESARPSHTSQYLCASRNSGGAVIYFGEGSWLTVV.

The chain links TRBV10-2 to TRBJ1-2; TRBD1 matches at 8 bases. The germline CDR1 and CDR2 sequences are WSHSY and SAAADI. The CDR3 contains 16 residues. V was clipped by 6 bases and J by 4 bases; unmatched bases: 13. Here the CDR3 reads CASSSPTGTGVYGYTF. CDR3 DNA: TGCGCCAGCAGCTCCCCCACAGGGACAGGAGTCTATGGCTACACCTTC.

This chain links TRBV4-1 with TRBJ1-2, with a weak D call TRBD1 (6 bases). V was cut by 2 bases and J by 2 bases, with 9 bases left in between. The CDR3 has 14 residues. Germline V lookup: CDR1 MGHRA, CDR2 YSYEKL. The CDR3 protein is CASSQPQGNYGYTF. CDR3 DNA: TGCGCCAGCAGCCAACCGCAGGGGAACTATGGCTACACCTTC.

The V call is TRBV5-6, the J call TRBJ2-7, with TRBD1 matching over 9 bases. Germline V gives CDR1 SGHDT, CDR2 YYEEEE. This CDR3 is 16 amino acids long. With V trimmed by 1 base and J by 6 bases, 11 bases remained unmatched. The CDR3 reads CASSLKRGTGRGEQYF. The CDR3 DNA follows: TGTGCCAGCAGCTTGAAGAGGGGGACAGGGCGAGGCGAGCAGTACTTC.

This clone came up a few times. This sample also contains other DNA sequences that code for the same CDR3. CDR3 protein: CASSSRGNTEAFF. Here the CDR3 DNA reads TGTGCCAGCAGTAGCAGGGGGAACACTGAAGCTTTCTTT. The chain has TRBV6-5 and TRBJ1-1, with TRBD1 as a possible D gene (6 bases). The germline V gene has CDR1 MNHEY and CDR2 SVGAGI. V was cut by 5 bases and J by 1 base, with 8 bases left in between. The CDR3 runs 13 residues.